The T cell receptor (beta chain) described here comes from a study of cytomegalovirus exposure and HLA in healthy donors. The CDR3 runs to 16 residues. The germline V and J ends were trimmed by 2 bases and 0 bases, with 12 bases remaining between them. Germline CDR1 is PRHDT and CDR2 is FYEKMQ (reference sequence). 13 Jbeta primers and 60 Vbeta primers were used for the PCR. Profiling relied on immunoSEQ multiplex PCR, and the TCRdb table lists in-frame clones only, not all of them. The repertoire consists of 55,000 to 65,000 clones, with 85% occurring once and the leading ten covering about 10%. Sequenced material: PBMCs. The V gene is TRBV13, the J gene TRBJ2-3; D may be TRBD1 (6 bases). The source of this sequence is a female donor in good health and CMV-seronegative. CDR3 sequence reads: CASSLRLGQSTDTQYF. The CDR3 DNA reads as TGTGCCAGCAGCTTACGCTTGGGACAAAGCACAGATACGCAGTATTTT.